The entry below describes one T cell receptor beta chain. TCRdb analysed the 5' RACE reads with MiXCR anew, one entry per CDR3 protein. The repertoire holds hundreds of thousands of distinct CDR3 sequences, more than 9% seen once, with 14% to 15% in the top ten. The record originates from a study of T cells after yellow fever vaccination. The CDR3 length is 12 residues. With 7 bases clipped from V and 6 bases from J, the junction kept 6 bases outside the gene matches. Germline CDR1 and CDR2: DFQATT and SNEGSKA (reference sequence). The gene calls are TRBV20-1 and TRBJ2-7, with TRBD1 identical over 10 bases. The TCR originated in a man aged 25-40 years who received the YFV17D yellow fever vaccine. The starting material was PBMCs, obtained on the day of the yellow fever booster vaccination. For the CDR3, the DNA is TGCAGTGTTCCGGGACAGGGGTTCGAGCAGTACTTC. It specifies CSVPGQGFEQYF.